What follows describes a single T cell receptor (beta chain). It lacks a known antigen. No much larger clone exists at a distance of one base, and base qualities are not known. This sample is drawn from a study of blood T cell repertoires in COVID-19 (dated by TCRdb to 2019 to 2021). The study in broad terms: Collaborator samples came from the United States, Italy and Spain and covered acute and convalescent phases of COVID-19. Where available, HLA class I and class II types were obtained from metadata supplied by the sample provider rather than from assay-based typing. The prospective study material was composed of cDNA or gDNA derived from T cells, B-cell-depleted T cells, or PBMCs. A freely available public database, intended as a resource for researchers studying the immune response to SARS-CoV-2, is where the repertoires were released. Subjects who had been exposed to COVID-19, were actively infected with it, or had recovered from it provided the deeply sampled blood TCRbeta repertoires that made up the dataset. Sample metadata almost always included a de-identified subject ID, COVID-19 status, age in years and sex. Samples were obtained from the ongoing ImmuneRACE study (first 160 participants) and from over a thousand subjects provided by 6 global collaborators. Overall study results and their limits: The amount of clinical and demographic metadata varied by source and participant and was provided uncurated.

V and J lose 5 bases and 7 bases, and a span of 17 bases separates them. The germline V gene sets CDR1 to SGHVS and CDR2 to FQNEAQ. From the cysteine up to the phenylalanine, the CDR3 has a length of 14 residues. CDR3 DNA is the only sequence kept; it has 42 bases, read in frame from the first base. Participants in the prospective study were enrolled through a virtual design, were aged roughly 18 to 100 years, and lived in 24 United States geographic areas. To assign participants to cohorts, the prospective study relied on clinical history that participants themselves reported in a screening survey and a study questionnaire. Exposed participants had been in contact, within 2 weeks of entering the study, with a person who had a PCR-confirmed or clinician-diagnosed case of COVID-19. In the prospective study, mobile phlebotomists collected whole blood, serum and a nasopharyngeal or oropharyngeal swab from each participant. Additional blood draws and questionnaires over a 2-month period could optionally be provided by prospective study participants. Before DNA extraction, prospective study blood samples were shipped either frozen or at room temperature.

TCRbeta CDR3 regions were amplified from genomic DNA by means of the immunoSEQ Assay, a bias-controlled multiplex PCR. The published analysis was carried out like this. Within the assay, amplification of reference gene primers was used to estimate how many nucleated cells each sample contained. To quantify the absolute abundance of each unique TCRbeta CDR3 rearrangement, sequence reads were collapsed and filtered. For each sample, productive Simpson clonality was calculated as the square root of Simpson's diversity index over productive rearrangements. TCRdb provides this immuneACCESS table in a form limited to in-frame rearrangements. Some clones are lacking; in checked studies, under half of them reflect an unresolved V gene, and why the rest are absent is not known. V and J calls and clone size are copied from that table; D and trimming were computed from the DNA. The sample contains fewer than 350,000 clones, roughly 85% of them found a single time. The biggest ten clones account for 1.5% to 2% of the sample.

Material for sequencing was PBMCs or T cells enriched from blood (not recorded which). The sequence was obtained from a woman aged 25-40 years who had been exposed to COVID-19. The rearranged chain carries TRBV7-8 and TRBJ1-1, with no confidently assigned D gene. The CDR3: CASSPLGQPSEAFF. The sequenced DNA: TGTGCCAGCAGCCCACTAGGGCAGCCTAGTGAAGCTTTCTTT.